These 15 T cell receptor beta chains came from one sample sequenced in a study of vaccination and CD4 T cells after COVID-19. Cultured CD4+ T-cell DNA underwent Oncomine TCR Beta short-read sequencing. TCRdb itself ran the PCR reads through MiXCR, one entry per CDR3 protein. The data show about 21,000 distinct CDR3 sequences, with about half seen just once and about 13% held by the top ten. The time point here: late sampling 161 to 241 days after vaccination in three convalescent patients. The treatment is: approximately 10-day PBMC culture with coronavirus spike peptide pools or control peptides (ViraFEST assay). Their cognate antigens are unknown. Sequencing was performed on CD4+ T cells from blood, cultured in vitro, taken about 7 months after SARS-CoV-2 vaccination. The receptors shown here come from a human donor who had recovered from COVID-19.

The CDR3 DNA follows: TGTGCCACCAAACAGGGGAGGGAGTTGGACACTGAAGCTTTCTTT. Amino acid sequence: CATKQGRELDTEAFF. V is TRBV15 and J is TRBJ1-1; 7 positions agree with TRBD1. In germline, CDR1 is LNHNV, CDR2 YYDKDF (reference sequence). This CDR3 contains 15 residues. With V trimmed by 7 bases and J by 3 bases, 11 bases remained unmatched. Using reference TRBV15 and TRBJ1-1 for the parts outside the CDR3, the full variable domain is DAMVIQNPRYQVTQFGKPVTLSCSQTLNHNVMYWYQQKSSQAPKLLFHYYDKDFNNEADTPDNFQSRRPNTSFCFLDIRSPGLGDTAMYLCATKQGRELDTEAFFGQGTRLTVV.

A few counts support this clonotype. V gene TRBV7-8 combines with J gene TRBJ1-1; D perhaps matches TRBD1 (5 bases). The CDR3 contains 17 residues. Germline V gene sequence: CDR1 SGHVS, CDR2 FQNEAQ. V was trimmed by 0 bases and J by 5 bases, leaving 19 bases between them. CDR3 bases: TGTGCCAGCAGCTTAGCGCGGTTGGGCAGGGAAAAGACTGAAGCTTTCTTT. Residues: CASSLARLGREKTEAFF.

This chain uses TRBV20-1 with TRBJ1-2, with unresolved D. The CDR3 extends over 12 amino acids. Germline CDR1 reads DFQATT; CDR2 reads SNEGSKA (reference sequence). Trimming took off 0 bases at V and 5 bases at J, with 7 bases between the two ends. The CDR3 region has the DNA TGCAGTGCTAGAGATTGGGAGTATGGCTACACCTTC. It codes for CSARDWEYGYTF.

The chain joins TRBV25-1 to TRBJ1-2; D gene ambiguous. CDR3 length: 11 residues. In germline, CDR1 is MGHDK, CDR2 SYGVNS. Trimming removed 4 bases at V and 4 bases at J, with 4 bases between. The CDR3 coding sequence is TGTGCCAGCAGTGGGTTCTATGGCTACACCTTC. Translation gives CASSGFYGYTF.

A remark on this clonotype: With a far larger clone one base away, a read error is the likely cause. The chain carries TRBV11-3 and TRBJ1-1; D gene unclear. This CDR3 contains 13 residues. The germline V and J ends were trimmed by 0 bases and 1 base, with 3 bases remaining between them. Germline CDR1 SGHNT, CDR2 YENEEA. The CDR3 sequence: CASSLERNTEAFF. In nucleotides, the CDR3 is TGTGCCAGCAGCTTAGAGAGGAACACTGAAGCTTTCTTT.

J is TRBJ2-3 and V is TRBV20-1; tentative D call: TRBD2 (5 bases). CDR1 and CDR2 (germline): DFQATT, SNEGSKA (reference sequence). Trimming took 0 bases from V and 6 from J, leaving 7 bases between them. The CDR3 loop spans 12 amino acids. CDR3 amino acids: CSAREQRDTQYF. In DNA form, the CDR3 reads TGCAGTGCTAGAGAACAGCGGGATACGCAGTATTTT.

The rearrangement uses TRBV6-4 and TRBJ1-1; 7 bases are a match to TRBD1. There are 13 residues in the CDR3. Germline V gene sequence: CDR1 MRHNA, CDR2 SNTAGT. The ends lost 6 bases at V and 4 bases at J; junction bases unmatched: 5. Here the CDR3 reads CASSRRQGTEAFF. CDR3 nucleotide sequence: TGTGCCAGCAGCCGGAGACAGGGCACTGAAGCTTTCTTT.

The sample holds a few counts of this clonotype. The chain recombines TRBV19 with TRBJ2-7, with TRBD2 matching over 13 bases. Losses at the gene ends were 6 bases for V and 2 bases for J; bases not matched to a gene: 1. CDR3 length: 14 residues. Germline CDR1 LNHDA, CDR2 SQIVND (reference sequence). CDR3 amino acids: CASSGLAGAYEQYF. As DNA, the CDR3 is TGTGCCAGTAGCGGACTAGCGGGAGCCTACGAGCAGTACTTC.

The chain joins TRBV27 to TRBJ1-1, with a possible D match to TRBD1 (6 bases). CDR1 is MNHEY and CDR2 is SMNVEV in the germline V gene (reference sequence). The V end lost 8 bases, the J end lost 0 bases, and 16 bases lay between the germline ends. The CDR3 sequence is 15 residues long. The CDR3 bases are TGTGCCAGCCTAGGGACAAATACCATGAACACTGAAGCTTTCTTT. Translation: CASLGTNTMNTEAFF.

This clonotype was picked up a small number of times. The V call is TRBV7-6, the J call TRBJ2-3; TRBD2 matches at 8 bases. The germline CDR1 and CDR2 sequences are SGHVS and FNYEAQ. V lost 1 base and J lost 6; bases outside the gene matches: 6. The CDR3 consists of 15 residues. The CDR3 DNA reads as TGTGCCAGCAGCTTAGTGTCGGGGGGGAGGGATACGCAGTATTTT. It codes for CASSLVSGGRDTQYF.

This clonotype has only a few counts. The chain joins TRBV7-6 to TRBJ2-5; D is possibly TRBD1 (6 bases). Trimming took off 3 bases at V and 2 bases at J, with 13 bases between the two ends. This CDR3 region has 15 residues. Germline V CDR1 and CDR2: SGHVS, FNYEAQ. CDR3 loop: CASSFSGTKQETQYF. For the CDR3, the DNA is TGTGCCAGCAGCTTTTCAGGGACAAAGCAAGAGACCCAGTACTTC.

The chain combines TRBV7-2 with TRBJ1-3; D not resolved. There are 13 residues in the CDR3. The ends were cut back, 1 base at V and 2 bases at J, with 3 bases in the middle. Germline V gene data show CDR1 as SGHTA and CDR2 as FQGNSA. CDR3 bases: TGTGCCAGCAGCTTAGGCACTGGAAACACCATATATTTT. Its protein product is CASSLGTGNTIYF.

V usage is TRBV7-8 and J usage is TRBJ2-3, with 7 bases fitting TRBD2. This CDR3 contains 17 residues. Per the germline V gene, CDR1 is SGHVS and CDR2 is FQNEAQ. J was trimmed by 0 bases and V by 2 bases; bases with no gene match: 8. CDR3 region: CASSLRERGTSTDTQYF. CDR3 DNA sequence: TGTGCCAGCAGCTTAAGAGAGCGGGGTACTAGCACAGATACGCAGTATTTT.

This clonotype appeared a single time. The chain is built from TRBV20-1 and TRBJ1-1, with D uncertain. This CDR3 spans 11 amino acids. V was pared by 6 bases and J by 12 bases, with 17 bases between. The V gene's germline CDR1 is DFQATT and CDR2 SNEGSKA (reference sequence). DNA for the CDR3: TGCAGTGCAGGAGGCCGCGTCGTTCCTTTCTTT. The encoded protein is CSAGGRVVPFF.

This clonotype was seen a few times. This chain links TRBV10-3 with TRBJ1-6; 9 bases fit TRBD1. The CDR3 is made up of 14 amino acids. V lost 6 bases and J lost 7; bases outside the gene matches: 4. The germline V gene encodes CDR1 ENHRY and CDR2 SYGVKD. CDR3 protein: CAISPDRGNSPLHF. The CDR3 DNA follows: TGTGCCATCAGCCCGGACAGGGGAAATTCACCCCTCCACTTT.